The present T cell receptor beta chain was sequenced within a study of long-term antiretroviral therapy in people with HIV. Study context: The earliest samples came from an era when ART typically awaited falling CD4 counts.

Study-wide results and limits: Older ART regimens may have been in use when blood was drawn between the mid-2000s and the late 2010s.

Details on this clone: As yet, its antigen is unknown.

immunoSEQ v3.0 was run at survey level. The method was immunoSEQ multiplex PCR; TCRdb's version includes in-frame clones alone and lacks a portion of them. The top ten hold just over 3.5% of the sample, which has 35,000 to 40,000 clones, about 94% seen once. The sequence came from a woman aged 45 to 65 with HIV. The source material was unsorted PBMCs, sampled 4.1 years after starting antiretroviral therapy.

CDR3: CASSLETSVNEQFF. As DNA, the CDR3 is TGTGCCAGCAGCTTGGAGACTAGCGTTAATGAGCAGTTCTTC. The chain couples TRBV5-8 to TRBJ2-1; 8 positions agree with TRBD2. Germline values: CDR1 SGHTS, CDR2 YDEGEE. V lost 0 bases to trimming and J lost 7 bases; unmatched junction nucleotides: 3. CDR3 length equals 14 residues.